One sample yielded the 9 T cell receptor beta chains listed below, sequenced in a study of T-cell memory formation after mild COVID-19. TCRdb fed the 5' RACE reads into MiXCR, producing one record per CDR3 protein. The sample comprises 300,000 or so distinct CDR3 sequences, 15% to 20% of which are singletons, and 23% rests with the top ten. Sequenced: PBMCs or a T cell subset sorted from them (not recorded which). The receptors come from a man between 18 and 35 years old who had mild COVID-19 (a few samples of this study predate the infection). Cell type and time point are not known.

This clonotype was counted a few times. The rearrangement joins TRBV5-1 to TRBJ1-6; weak D call: TRBD1 (5 bases). CDR3 length equals 15 residues. In germline, CDR1 is SGHRS, CDR2 YFSETQ. The V and J ends lost 6 bases and 8 bases respectively, with 18 bases between them. Here the CDR3 reads CASKEGGGGDSPLHF. The CDR3 nucleotides are TGCGCCAGCAAGGAAGGCGGGGGAGGGGATTCACCCCTCCACTTT.

A few counts support this clonotype. The chain combines TRBV4-1 with TRBJ1-5; D gene ambiguous. Germline V gene lookup returns CDR1 MGHRA and CDR2 YSYEKL. The CDR3 covers 14 residues. Trimming cost V 0 bases and J 12 bases, with 15 bases left between them. The CDR3 sequence is CASSQDRSRDRQHF. CDR3 in DNA: TGCGCCAGCAGCCAAGATCGGTCCCGGGATCGCCAGCATTTT.

There are a few counts of this clonotype. The chain uses TRBV6-2 or TRBV6-3 and TRBJ2-1; D is unresolved. Trimming took off 9 bases at V and 10 bases at J, with 10 bases between the two ends. Per the germline V gene, CDR1 is MNHEY and CDR2 is SVGEGT. The CDR3 has 10 amino acids. CDR3 bases: TGTGCCAGGGACGCTCGCGAGCAGTTCTTC. The encoded protein is CARDAREQFF.

This clonotype came up a few times. The chain employs TRBV6-1 and TRBJ1-2; D unclear. CDR1 and CDR2 (germline): MNHNS, SASEGT. The CDR3 contains 13 residues. Trimming removed 4 bases at V and 4 bases at J, with 10 bases between. The CDR3 sequence is CASSVDSVYGYTF. Here the CDR3 DNA reads TGTGCCAGCAGTGTTGATAGTGTCTATGGCTACACCTTC.

The rearrangement links TRBV20-1 to TRBJ1-2; 8 bases agree with TRBD1. The ends lost 6 bases at V and 1 base at J; junction bases unmatched: 7. Looked up from germline, CDR1 is DFQATT and CDR2 is SNEGSKA (reference sequence). The CDR3 sequence is 14 residues long. CDR3 DNA: TGCAGTGCAGTTCACAGGGGGTTTAACTATGGCTACACCTTC. This translates into CSAVHRGFNYGYTF.

This clonotype was detected many times. The genes are TRBV9 and TRBJ2-7, with 7 nucleotides matching TRBD1. Germline CDR1 reads SGDLS; CDR2 reads YYNGEE. V lost 3 bases and J lost 1; bases outside the gene matches: 10. This CDR3 contains 16 residues. The CDR3 protein is CASSAQTGRSSYEQYF. The CDR3 bases are TGTGCCAGCAGCGCCCAGACAGGGAGATCTTCCTACGAGCAGTACTTC.

The CDR3 coding sequence is TGTGCCAGCAGCCTCGGGACTCCTCAAGATACGCAGTATTTT. Translation gives CASSLGTPQDTQYF. The V and J genes are TRBV7-3 and TRBJ2-3; possible D gene TRBD2, 6 bases. This CDR3 contains 14 residues. In germline, CDR1 is SGHTA, CDR2 FQGTGA. Trimming shortened V by 5 bases and J by 5 bases, and 14 bases separated the two germline ends.

This clonotype has just a few counts. V and J are TRBV5-1 and TRBJ2-5; 10 nucleotides align to TRBD1. This CDR3 is built from 15 residues. Germline CDR1 is SGHRS and CDR2 is YFSETQ. Trimming took 3 bases from V and 5 from J; bases not matched to a gene: 7. The CDR3 protein is CASSSDRGNKETQYF. The CDR3 DNA sequence: TGCGCCAGCAGCTCGGACAGGGGGAACAAGGAGACCCAGTACTTC.

DNA for the CDR3: TGCAGTGCTAGGTTGACAGGGGGCGGGACCGGGGAGCTGTTTTTT. Translation gives CSARLTGGGTGELFF. The V gene is TRBV20-1, the J gene TRBJ2-2; 10 bases line up with TRBD1. This CDR3 region has 15 residues. The germline CDR1 and CDR2 sequences are DFQATT and SNEGSKA (reference sequence). Trimming took 3 bases from V and 5 from J; bases not matched to a gene: 6.